This T cell receptor beta chain emerged from a study of blood T cells in healthy people across ages. At the level of the study: Template switching caught about one barcoded beta molecule for each two T cells.

Alongside a J-beta primer mix, a sample-barcoded 5' primer served in a second PCR lasting about 7 to 12 cycles. TCRdb reprocessed the 5' RACE reads via MiXCR and lists one record per CDR3 protein. Of 550,000 to 650,000 distinct CDR3 sequences listed, about 26% are singletons. Note on this clonotype: The junction departs from germline at one end; a sequencing error may be responsible.

This CDR3 contains 15 residues. Germline V CDR1 and CDR2: ENHRY, SYGVKD. Another study also made use of these data, one on T cells of mothers and their children.

Sequencing was done on a sample of blood. This TCR was sampled from a boy between 2 and 10 years old in good health. The chain has TRBV10-3 and TRBJ2-5; TRBD2 might be the D (5 bases). The CDR3 is CASSSHGSGEETQYF. As DNA, the CDR3 is TGTGCCAGCAGTTCCCACGGTTCCGGGGAGGAGACCCAGTACTTC.